This T cell receptor beta chain was sequenced for a study of control samples from healthy donors and cancer patients. The germline CDR1 and CDR2 sequences are SGHNT and YYREEE (reference sequence). The CDR3 has 15 amino acids. Trimming pared 6 bases from V and 2 bases from J, leaving 17 bases between. Profiling relied on immunoSEQ multiplex PCR, and the TCRdb table lists in-frame clones only, not all of them. The sample consists of fewer than 110,000 clones, around 89% of them appearing once. The sample comprised PBMCs. The rearrangement uses TRBV5-4 and TRBJ2-5; no clear D. The receptor was isolated from a man aged 60 to 69 with lung cancer. The CDR3 sequence: CASKGRSLPQETQYF. The CDR3 region has the DNA TGTGCCAGCAAAGGCAGGTCTCTCCCTCAAGAGACCCAGTACTTC.